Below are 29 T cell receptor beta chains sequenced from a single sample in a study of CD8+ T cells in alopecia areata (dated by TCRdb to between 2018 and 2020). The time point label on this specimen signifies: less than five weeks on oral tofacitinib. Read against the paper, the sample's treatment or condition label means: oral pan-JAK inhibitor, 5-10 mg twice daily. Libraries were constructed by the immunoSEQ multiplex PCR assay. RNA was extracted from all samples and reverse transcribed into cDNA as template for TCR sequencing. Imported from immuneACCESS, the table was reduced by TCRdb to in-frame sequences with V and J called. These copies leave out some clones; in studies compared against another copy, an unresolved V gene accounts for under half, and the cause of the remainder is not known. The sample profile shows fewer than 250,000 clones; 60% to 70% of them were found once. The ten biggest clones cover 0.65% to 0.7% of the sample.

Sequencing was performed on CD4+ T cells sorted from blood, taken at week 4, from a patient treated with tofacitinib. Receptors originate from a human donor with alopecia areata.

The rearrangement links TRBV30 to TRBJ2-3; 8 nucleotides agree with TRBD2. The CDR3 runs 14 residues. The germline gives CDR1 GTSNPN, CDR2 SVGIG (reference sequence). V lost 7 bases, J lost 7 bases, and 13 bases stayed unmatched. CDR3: CASTRAGGWNTQYF. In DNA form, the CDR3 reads TGTGCCTCCACGAGGGCGGGGGGCTGGAATACGCAGTATTTT.

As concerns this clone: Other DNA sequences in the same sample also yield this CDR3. The chain's CDR3 is CASSPDRNYGYTF. The CDR3 region has the DNA TGTGCCAGCTCACCCGACAGGAACTATGGCTACACCTTC. The J gene is TRBJ1-2, the V gene TRBV18; D possibly corresponds to TRBD1 (6 bases). V was shortened by 3 bases and J by 2 bases, with 7 bases between the two germline ends. The germline V gene encodes CDR1 KGHSH and CDR2 LQKENI. The CDR3 extends over 13 amino acids.

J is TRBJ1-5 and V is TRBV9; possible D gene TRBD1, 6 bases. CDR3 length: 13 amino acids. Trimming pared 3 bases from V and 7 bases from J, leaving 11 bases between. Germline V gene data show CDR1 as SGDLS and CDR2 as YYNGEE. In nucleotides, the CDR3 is TGTGCCAGCAGCGCCGGGACACAACAGCCCCAGCATTTT. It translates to CASSAGTQQPQHF.

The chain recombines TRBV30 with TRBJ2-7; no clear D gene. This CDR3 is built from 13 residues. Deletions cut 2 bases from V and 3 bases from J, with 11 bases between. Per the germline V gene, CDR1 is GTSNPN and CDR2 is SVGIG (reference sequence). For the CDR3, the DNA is TGTGCCTGGAGTCAAGGGATCAACTACGAGCAGTACTTC. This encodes CAWSQGINYEQYF.

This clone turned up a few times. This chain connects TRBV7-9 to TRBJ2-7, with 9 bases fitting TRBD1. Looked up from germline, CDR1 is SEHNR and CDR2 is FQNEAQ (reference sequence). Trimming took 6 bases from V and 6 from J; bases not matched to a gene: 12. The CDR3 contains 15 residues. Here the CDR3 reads CASRASGTGSGEQYF. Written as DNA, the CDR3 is TGTGCCAGCAGGGCTTCCGGGACAGGGTCGGGCGAGCAGTACTTC.

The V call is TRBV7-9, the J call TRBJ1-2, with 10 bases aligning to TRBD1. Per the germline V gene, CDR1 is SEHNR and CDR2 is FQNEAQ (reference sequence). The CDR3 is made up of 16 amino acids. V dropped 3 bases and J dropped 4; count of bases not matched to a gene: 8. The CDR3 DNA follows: TGTGCCAGCAGCTTCACCGGGACAGGGGAAGGCTATGGCTACACCTTC. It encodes CASSFTGTGEGYGYTF.

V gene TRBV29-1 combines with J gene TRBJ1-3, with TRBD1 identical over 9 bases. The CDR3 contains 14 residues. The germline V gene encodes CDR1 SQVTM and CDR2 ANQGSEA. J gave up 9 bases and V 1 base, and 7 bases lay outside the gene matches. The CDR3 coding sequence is TGCAGCGTTGAAGGCGACAGGGGGGAAAGCACCATATATTTT. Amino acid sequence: CSVEGDRGESTIYF.

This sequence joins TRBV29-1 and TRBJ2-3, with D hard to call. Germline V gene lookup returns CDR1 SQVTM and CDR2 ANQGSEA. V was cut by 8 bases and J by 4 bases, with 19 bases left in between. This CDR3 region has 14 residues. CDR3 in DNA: TGCAGCTCACGAACCCTAGAGATAGCAGATACGCAGTATTTT. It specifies CSSRTLEIADTQYF.

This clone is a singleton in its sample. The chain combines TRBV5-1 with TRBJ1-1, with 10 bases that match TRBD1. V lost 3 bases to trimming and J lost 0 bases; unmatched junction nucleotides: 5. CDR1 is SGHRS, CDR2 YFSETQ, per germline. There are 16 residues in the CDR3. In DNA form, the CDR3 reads TGCGCCAGCAGCTCGGGACAGGGGCCGATGAACACTGAAGCTTTCTTT. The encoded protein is CASSSGQGPMNTEAFF.

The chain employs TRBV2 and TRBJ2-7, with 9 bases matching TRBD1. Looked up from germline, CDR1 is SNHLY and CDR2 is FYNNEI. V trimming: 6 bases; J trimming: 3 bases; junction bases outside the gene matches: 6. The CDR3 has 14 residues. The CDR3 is CASSDRQGVYEQYF. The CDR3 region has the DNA TGTGCCAGCAGCGATCGACAGGGGGTCTACGAGCAGTACTTC.

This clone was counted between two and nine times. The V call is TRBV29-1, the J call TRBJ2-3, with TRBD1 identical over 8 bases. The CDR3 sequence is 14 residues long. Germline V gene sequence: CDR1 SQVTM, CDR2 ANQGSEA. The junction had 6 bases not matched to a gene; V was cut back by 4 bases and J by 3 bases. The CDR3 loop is CSVAAGGITDTQYF. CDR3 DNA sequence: TGCAGCGTTGCGGCAGGGGGCATTACAGATACGCAGTATTTT.

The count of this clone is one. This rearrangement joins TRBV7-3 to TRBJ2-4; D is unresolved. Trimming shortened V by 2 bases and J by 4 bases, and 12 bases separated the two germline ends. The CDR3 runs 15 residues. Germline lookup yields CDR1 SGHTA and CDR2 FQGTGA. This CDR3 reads CASSLAAFSKNIQYF. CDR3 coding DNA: TGTGCCAGCAGCTTAGCGGCTTTCTCTAAAAACATTCAGTACTTC. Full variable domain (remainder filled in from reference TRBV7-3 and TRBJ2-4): GAGVSQTPSNKVTEKGKYVELRCDPISGHTALYWYRQSLGQGPEFLIYFQGTGAADDSGLPNDRFFAVRPEGSVSTLKIQRTERGDSAVYLCASSLAAFSKNIQYFGAGTRLSVL.

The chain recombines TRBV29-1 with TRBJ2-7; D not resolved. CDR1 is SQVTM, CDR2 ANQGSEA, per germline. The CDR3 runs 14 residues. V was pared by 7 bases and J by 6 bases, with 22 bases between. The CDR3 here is CSAVADWGISEQYF. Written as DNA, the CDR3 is TGCAGCGCCGTAGCCGACTGGGGTATAAGCGAGCAGTACTTC.

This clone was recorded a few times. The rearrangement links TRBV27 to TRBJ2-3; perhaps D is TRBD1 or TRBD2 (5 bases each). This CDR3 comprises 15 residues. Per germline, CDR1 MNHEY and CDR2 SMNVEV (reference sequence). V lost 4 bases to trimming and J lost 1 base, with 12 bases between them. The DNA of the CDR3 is TGTGCCAGCAGTTGGTTCGGGGACGGCACAGATACGCAGTATTTT. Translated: CASSWFGDGTDTQYF.

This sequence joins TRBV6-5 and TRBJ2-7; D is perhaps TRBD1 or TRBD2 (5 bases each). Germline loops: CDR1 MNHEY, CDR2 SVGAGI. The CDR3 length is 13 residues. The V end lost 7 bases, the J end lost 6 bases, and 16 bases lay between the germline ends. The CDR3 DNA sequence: TGTGCCAGCACCCTGACAGAGGGGACCGAGCAGTACTTC. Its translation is CASTLTEGTEQYF.

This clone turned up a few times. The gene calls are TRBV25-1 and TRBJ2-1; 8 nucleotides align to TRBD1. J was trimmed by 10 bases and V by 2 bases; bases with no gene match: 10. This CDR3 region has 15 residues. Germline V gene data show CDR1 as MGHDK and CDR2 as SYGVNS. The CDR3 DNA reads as TGTGCCAGCAGTGAAGCGGGACAGGTCCCGCGGGAGCAGTTCTTC. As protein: CASSEAGQVPREQFF. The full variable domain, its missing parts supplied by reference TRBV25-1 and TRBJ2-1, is EADIYQTPRYLVIGTGKKITLECSQTMGHDKMYWYQQDPGMELHLIHYSYGVNSTEKGDLSSESTVSRIRTEHFPLTLESARPSHTSQYLCASSEAGQVPREQFFGPGTRLTVL.

CDR3 region: CASNPAGTRQPQHF. CDR3 nucleotides: TGTGCCAGCAACCCCGCCGGGACACGGCAGCCCCAGCATTTT. The chain links TRBV27 to TRBJ1-5; D might be TRBD1 (6 bases). This CDR3 contains 14 residues. Germline V gene lookup returns CDR1 MNHEY and CDR2 SMNVEV (reference sequence). V lost 7 bases and J lost 7, with 17 bases in between.

In DNA form, the CDR3 reads TGTGCCTGGGGTTACGTTACGCAGTATTTT. Amino acids: CAWGYVTQYF. The chain uses TRBV30 and TRBJ2-3; D gene unclear. This CDR3 has 10 amino acids. Germline values: CDR1 GTSNPN, CDR2 SVGIG (reference sequence). Trimming stripped 5 bases from V and 8 bases from J, with 8 bases between.

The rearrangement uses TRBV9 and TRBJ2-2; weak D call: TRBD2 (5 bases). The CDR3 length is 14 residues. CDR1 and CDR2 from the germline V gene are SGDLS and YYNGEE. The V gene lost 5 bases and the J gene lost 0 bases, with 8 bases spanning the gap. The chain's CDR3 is CASRERPNTGELFF. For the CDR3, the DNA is TGTGCCAGCAGGGAGCGGCCGAACACCGGGGAGCTGTTTTTT.

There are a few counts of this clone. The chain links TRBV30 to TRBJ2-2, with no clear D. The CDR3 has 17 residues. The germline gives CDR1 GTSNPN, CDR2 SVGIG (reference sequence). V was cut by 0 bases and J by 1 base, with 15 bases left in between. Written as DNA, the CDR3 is TGTGCCTGGAGTGTTCGGGCAGGAGCAGGGAACACCGGGGAGCTGTTTTTT. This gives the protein CAWSVRAGAGNTGELFF.

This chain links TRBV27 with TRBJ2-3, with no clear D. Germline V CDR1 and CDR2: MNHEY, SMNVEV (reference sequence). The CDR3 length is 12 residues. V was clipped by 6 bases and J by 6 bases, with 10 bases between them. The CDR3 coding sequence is TGTGCCAGCAGCGGCCTCTCCGATACGCAGTATTTT. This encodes CASSGLSDTQYF.

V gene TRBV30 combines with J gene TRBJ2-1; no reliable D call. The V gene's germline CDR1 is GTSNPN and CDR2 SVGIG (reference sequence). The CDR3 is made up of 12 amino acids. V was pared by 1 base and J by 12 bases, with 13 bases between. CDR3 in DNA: TGTGCCTGGAGTGAATCCTTGGAAGTGCAGTTCTTC. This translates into CAWSESLEVQFF.

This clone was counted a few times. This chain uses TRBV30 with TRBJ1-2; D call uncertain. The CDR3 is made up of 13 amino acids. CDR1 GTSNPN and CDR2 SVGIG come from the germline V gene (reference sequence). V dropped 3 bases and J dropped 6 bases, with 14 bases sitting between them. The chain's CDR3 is CAWSLSQRNGYTF. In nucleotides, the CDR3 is TGTGCCTGGAGCCTTTCCCAACGGAATGGCTACACCTTC.

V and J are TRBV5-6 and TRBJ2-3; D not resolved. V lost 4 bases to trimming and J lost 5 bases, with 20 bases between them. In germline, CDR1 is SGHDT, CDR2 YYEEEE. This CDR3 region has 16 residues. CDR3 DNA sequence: TGTGCCAGCAGCCTATACGGAAGGGAAGAAAAAGATACGCAGTATTTT. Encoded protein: CASSLYGREEKDTQYF.

CDR3 coding DNA: TGCGCCAGCAGCCTCAGACAGCTTGGGGCCAACGTCCTGACTTTC. Protein sequence: CASSLRQLGANVLTF. This chain uses TRBV4-1 with TRBJ2-6; tentative D call: TRBD1 (5 bases). Germline CDR1 is MGHRA and CDR2 is YSYEKL. Trimming left V 4 bases short and J 3 bases short, with 10 bases between. The CDR3 contains 15 residues.

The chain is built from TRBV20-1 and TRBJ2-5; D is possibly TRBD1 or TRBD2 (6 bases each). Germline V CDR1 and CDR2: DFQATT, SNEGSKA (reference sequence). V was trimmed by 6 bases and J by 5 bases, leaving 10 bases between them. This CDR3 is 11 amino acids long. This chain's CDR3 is CSARGPETQYF. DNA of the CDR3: TGCAGTGCCCGGGGGCCTGAGACCCAGTACTTC.

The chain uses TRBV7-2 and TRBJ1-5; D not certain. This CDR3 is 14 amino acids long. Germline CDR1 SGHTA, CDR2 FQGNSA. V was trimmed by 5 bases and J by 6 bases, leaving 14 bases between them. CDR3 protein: CASSESSVGQPQHF. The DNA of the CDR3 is TGTGCCAGCAGCGAGAGTAGTGTGGGTCAGCCCCAGCATTTT.

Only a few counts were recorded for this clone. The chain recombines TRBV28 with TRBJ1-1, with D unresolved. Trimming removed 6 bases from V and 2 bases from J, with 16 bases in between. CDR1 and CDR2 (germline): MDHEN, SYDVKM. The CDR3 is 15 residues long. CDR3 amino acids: CASRPTVKPNTEAFF. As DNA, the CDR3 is TGTGCCAGCAGGCCGACGGTAAAACCTAACACTGAAGCTTTCTTT.

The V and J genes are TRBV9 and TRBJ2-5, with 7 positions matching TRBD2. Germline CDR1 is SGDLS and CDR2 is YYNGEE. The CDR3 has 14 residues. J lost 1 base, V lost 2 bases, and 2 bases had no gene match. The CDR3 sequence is CASSVGGLQETQYF. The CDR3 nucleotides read TGTGCCAGCAGCGTGGGAGGGCTCCAAGAGACCCAGTACTTC.